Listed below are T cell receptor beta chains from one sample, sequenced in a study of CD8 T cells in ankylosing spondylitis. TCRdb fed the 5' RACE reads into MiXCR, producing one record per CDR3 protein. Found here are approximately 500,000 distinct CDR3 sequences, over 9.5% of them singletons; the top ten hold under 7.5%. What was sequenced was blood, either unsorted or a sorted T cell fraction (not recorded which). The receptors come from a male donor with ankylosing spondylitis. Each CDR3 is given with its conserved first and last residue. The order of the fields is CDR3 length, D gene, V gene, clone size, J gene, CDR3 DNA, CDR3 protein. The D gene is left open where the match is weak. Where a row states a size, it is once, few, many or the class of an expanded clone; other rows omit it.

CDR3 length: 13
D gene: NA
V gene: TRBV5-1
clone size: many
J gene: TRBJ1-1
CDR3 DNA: TGCGCCAGCAGTATCGGGGGAGAGACTGAAGCTTTCTTT
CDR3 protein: CASSIGGETEAFF

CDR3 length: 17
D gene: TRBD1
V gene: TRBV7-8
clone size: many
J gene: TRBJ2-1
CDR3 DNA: TGTGCCAGCAGCTTAACCCGGGACAGTGATATGGTGGTTGGGCAGTTCTTC
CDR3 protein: CASSLTRDSDMVVGQFF

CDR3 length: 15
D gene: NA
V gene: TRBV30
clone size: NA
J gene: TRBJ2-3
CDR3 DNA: TGTGCCTGGAGTGAGGACCGTCGTCACACAGATACGCAGTATTTT
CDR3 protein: CAWSEDRRHTDTQYF

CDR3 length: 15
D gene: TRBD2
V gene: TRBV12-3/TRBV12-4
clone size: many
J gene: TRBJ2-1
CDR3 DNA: TGTGCCAGCAGTTGGGCGGGAGCCGGAGCCAATGAGCAGTTCTTC
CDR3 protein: CASSWAGAGANEQFF

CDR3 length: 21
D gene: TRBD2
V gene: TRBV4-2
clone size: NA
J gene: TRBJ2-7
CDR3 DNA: TGTGCCAGCAGCCAAGGGTCCGGACAGGACCTACTAGCGGGCCTTTCCTACGAGCAGTACTTC
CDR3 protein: CASSQGSGQDLLAGLSYEQYF

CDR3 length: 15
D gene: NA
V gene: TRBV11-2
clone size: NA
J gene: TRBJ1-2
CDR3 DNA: TGTGCCAGCAGCTCCCCGGGGCTTCGGGGAATAGGCTACACCTTC
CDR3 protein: CASSSPGLRGIGYTF

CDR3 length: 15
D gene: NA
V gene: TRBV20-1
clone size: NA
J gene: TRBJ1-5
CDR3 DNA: TGCAGTGGGGGAGGGGACGCGAATAGCAATCAGCCCCAGCATTTT
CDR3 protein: CSGGGDANSNQPQHF

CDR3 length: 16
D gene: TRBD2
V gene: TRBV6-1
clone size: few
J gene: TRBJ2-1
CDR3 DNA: TGTGCCAGCAGCCTGCTGACTAGCGGGAGGGCCGCTGAGCAGTTCTTC
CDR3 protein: CASSLLTSGRAAEQFF

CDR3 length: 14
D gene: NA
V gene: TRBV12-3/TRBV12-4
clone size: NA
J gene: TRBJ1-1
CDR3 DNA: TGTGCCAGAAGTTTCGACCCGTCGAACACTGAAGCTTTCTTT
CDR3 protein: CARSFDPSNTEAFF

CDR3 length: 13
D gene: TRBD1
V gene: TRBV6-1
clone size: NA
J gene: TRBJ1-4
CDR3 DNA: TGTGCCAGCAGTGAAGCGCCGGCAGGGGGACTGTTTTTT
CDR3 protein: CASSEAPAGGLFF

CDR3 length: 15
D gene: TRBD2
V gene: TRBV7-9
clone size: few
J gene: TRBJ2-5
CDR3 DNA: TGTGCCAGCAGCACCGGACTAGCGGGTCAAGAGACCCAGTACTTC
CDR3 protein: CASSTGLAGQETQYF

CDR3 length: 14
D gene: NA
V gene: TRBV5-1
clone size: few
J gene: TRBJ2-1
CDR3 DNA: TGCGCCAGCAGCTTGGTTGATACCTACAATGAGCAGTTCTTC
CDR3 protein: CASSLVDTYNEQFF

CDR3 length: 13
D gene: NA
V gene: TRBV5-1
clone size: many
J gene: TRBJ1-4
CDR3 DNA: TGCGCCAGCAGAAGGAGTTCAAATGAAAAACTGTTTTTT
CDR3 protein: CASRRSSNEKLFF

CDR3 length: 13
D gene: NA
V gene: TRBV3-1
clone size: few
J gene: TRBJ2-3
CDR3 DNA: TGTGCCAGCAGCCAAGCGGGTGCAGATACGCAGTATTTT
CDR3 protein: CASSQAGADTQYF

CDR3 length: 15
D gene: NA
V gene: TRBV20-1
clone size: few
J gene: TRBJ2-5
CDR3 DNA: TGCAGGCCTGAACCCCCAAGGATTGGCAGCGACTCAGGGTACTTC
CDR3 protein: CRPEPPRIGSDSGYF

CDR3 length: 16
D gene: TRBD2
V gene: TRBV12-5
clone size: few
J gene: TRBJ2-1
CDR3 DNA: TGTGCTAGTGGTCCGCCCGGGACTAGAGGCTACAATGAGCAGTTCTTC
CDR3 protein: CASGPPGTRGYNEQFF

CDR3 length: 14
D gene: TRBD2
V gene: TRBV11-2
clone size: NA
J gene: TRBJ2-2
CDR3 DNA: TGTGCCAGCAGCTTACTACTAGCGGGAGGGGAGCTGTTTTTT
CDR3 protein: CASSLLLAGGELFF

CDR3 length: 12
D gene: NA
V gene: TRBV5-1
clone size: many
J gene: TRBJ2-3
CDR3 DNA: TGCGCCAGCAGCCGGCAAGGAGATACGCAGTATTTT
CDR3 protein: CASSRQGDTQYF

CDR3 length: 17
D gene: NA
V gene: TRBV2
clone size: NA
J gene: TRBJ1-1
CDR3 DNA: TGTGCCAGCAGTTGGACAGTGAAGCAGAACCTGAACACTGAAGCTTTCTTT
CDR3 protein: CASSWTVKQNLNTEAFF

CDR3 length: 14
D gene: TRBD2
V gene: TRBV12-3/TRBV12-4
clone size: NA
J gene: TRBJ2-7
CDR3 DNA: TGTGCCAGCAGTTTAGCGGGAGGGCCACTCGGGCAGTACTTC
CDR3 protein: CASSLAGGPLGQYF

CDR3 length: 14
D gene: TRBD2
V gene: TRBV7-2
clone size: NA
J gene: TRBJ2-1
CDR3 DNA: TGTGCCAGCAGCTTAATACGGGAGGCCGATGAGCAGTTCTTC
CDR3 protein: CASSLIREADEQFF

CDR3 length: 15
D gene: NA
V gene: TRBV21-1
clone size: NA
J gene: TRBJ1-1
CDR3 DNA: TGTGCCAGCAGCAACGGGACAGGGAGAGATACTGAAGCTTTCTTT
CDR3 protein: CASSNGTGRDTEAFF

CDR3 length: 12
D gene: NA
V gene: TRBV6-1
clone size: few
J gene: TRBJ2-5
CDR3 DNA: TGTGCCATCATAGGGAGGTTCGAGACCCAGTACTTC
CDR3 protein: CAIIGRFETQYF